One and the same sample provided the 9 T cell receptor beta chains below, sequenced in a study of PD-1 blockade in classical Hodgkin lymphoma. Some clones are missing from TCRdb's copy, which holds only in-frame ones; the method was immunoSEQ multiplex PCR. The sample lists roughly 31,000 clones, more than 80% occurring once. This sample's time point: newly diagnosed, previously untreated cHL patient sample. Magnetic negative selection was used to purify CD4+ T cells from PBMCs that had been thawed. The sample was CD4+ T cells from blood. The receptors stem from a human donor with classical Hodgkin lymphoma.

The CDR3 loop reads CASSIGLAGVDEQYF. The DNA of the CDR3 is TGTGCCAGTAGTATAGGACTAGCGGGAGTCGACGAGCAGTACTTC. V is TRBV19 and J is TRBJ2-7, with 12 bases that match TRBD2. This CDR3 has 15 amino acids. Trimming cost V 1 base and J 5 bases; bases outside gene matches: 3. Germline V gene data show CDR1 as LNHDA and CDR2 as SQIVND (reference sequence).

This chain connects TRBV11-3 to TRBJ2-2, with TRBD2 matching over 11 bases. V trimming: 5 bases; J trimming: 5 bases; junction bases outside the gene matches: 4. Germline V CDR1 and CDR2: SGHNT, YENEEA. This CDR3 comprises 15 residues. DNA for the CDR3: TGTGCCAGCAGCCAGGGACTAGCGGATACCGGGGAGCTGTTTTTT. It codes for CASSQGLADTGELFF.

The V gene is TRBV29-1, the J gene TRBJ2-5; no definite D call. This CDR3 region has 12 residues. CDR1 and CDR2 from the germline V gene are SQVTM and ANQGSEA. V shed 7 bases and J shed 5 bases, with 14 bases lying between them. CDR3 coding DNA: TGCAGCGGATATAGAGTCGGGGAGACCCAGTACTTC. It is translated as CSGYRVGETQYF.

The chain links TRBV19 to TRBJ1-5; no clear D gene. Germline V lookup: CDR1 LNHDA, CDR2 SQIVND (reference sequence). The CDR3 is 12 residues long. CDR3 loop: CASGWASQPQHF. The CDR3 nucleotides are TGTGCAAGTGGGTGGGCCAGTCAGCCCCAGCATTTT.

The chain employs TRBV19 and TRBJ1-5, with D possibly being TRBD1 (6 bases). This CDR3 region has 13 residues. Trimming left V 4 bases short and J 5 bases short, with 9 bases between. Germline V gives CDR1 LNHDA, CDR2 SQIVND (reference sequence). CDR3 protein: CASSRGQYQPQHF. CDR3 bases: TGTGCCAGTAGTAGAGGACAGTATCAGCCCCAGCATTTT.

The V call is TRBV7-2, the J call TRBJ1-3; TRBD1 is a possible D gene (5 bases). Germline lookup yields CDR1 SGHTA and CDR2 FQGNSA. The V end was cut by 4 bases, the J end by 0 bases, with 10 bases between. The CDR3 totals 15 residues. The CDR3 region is CASSSGTSSGNTIYF. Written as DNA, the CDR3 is TGTGCCAGCAGCTCAGGGACCTCCTCTGGAAACACCATATATTTT.

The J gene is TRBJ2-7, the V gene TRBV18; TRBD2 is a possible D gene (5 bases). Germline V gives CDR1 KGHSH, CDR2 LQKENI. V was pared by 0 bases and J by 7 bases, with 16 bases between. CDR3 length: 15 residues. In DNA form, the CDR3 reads TGTGCCAGCTCACCACCGTTCGCGGATTCGGGGGAGCAGTACTTC. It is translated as CASSPPFADSGEQYF.

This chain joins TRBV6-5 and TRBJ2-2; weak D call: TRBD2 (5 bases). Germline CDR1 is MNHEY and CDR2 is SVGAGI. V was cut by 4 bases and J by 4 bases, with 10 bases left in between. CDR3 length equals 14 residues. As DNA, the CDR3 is TGTGCCAGCAGTTGGTTGGGGAGCACCGGGGAGCTGTTTTTT. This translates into CASSWLGSTGELFF.

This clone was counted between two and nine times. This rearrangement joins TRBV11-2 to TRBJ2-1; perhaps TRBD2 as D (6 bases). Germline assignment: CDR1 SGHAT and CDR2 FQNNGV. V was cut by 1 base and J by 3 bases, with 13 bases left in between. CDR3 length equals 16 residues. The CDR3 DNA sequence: TGTGCCAGCAGCTTAGGGAAAGGGACTCGCTACAATGAGCAGTTCTTC. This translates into CASSLGKGTRYNEQFF.